One sample yielded the 27 T cell receptor beta chains listed below, sequenced in a study of T cell changes during pregnancy in multiple sclerosis. Profiled with immunoSEQ multiplex PCR; TCRdb holds only in-frame clones, not every one. Among tens of thousands of clones listed, about 91% were seen once. The sample consisted of CD4+ T cells from peripheral blood mononuclear cells, taken in the second trimester of pregnancy. All receptors come from a female donor with multiple sclerosis, enrolled in a pregnancy study.

The V gene is TRBV16, the J gene TRBJ2-1; D is perhaps TRBD1 (6 bases). Per the germline V gene, CDR1 is KGHSY and CDR2 is FQNENV. The V end lost 4 bases, the J end lost 7 bases, and 8 bases lay between the germline ends. The CDR3 is 12 residues long. CDR3 bases: TGTGCCAGCAGCCCTACAGGGAATGAGCAGTTCTTC. Protein product: CASSPTGNEQFF. Complete variable domain (other parts from reference TRBV16 and TRBJ2-1): GEEVAQTPKHLVRGEGQKAKLYCAPIKGHSYVFWYQQVLKNEFKFLISFQNENVFDETGMPKERFSAKCLPNSPCSLEIQATKLEDSAVYFCASSPTGNEQFFGPGTRLTVL.

This chain connects TRBV6-5 to TRBJ2-5; 10 nucleotides align to TRBD2. CDR1 is MNHEY and CDR2 is SVGAGI in the germline V gene. J was trimmed by 2 bases and V by 0 bases; bases with no gene match: 3. The CDR3 totals 16 residues. The CDR3 DNA reads TGTGCCAGCAGTTACTCGACAGCGGGGGGGCAAGAGACCCAGTACTTC. This gives the protein CASSYSTAGGQETQYF.

CDR3 protein: CASSPGTRVEGEQFF. The CDR3 nucleotides are TGCGCCAGCAGCCCAGGGACTAGGGTGGAGGGTGAGCAGTTCTTC. This sequence joins TRBV5-1 and TRBJ2-1, with 8 bases aligning to TRBD2. Unmatched junction bases numbered 12, after V lost 4 bases and J lost 9 bases. The V gene's germline CDR1 is SGHRS and CDR2 YFSETQ. The CDR3 length is 15 residues.

The rearrangement links TRBV5-1 to TRBJ2-5; TRBD2 matches 9 bases. The CDR3 length is 15 residues. The V and J ends lost 0 bases and 5 bases, in that order; junction bases with no gene match: 5. Germline CDR1 and CDR2: SGHRS and YFSETQ. CDR3 sequence: CASSLVGGGAETQYF. In DNA form, the CDR3 reads TGCGCCAGCAGCTTGGTCGGCGGGGGGGCTGAGACCCAGTACTTC.

The DNA for the CDR3 is TGCGCCAGCAGCCAAGATGCTAACAGGGGGCCGGGATGGACTGAAGCTTTCTTT. It encodes CASSQDANRGPGWTEAFF. V gene TRBV4-1 combines with J gene TRBJ1-1; 9 nucleotides line up with TRBD1. CDR3 length equals 18 residues. CDR1 and CDR2 from the germline V gene are MGHRA and YSYEKL. The trim removed 0 bases at V and 5 bases at J, leaving 13 bases unmatched.

This chain connects TRBV4-1 to TRBJ1-2; TRBD1 aligns across 10 bases. The V gene end was trimmed by 7 bases and the J gene end by 7 bases; junction bases not matched to a gene: 9. CDR3 size: 14 residues. The V gene's germline CDR1 is MGHRA and CDR2 YSYEKL. CDR3 sequence reads: CASTNPGTGAGYTF. In DNA form, the CDR3 reads TGCGCCAGCACGAATCCCGGGACAGGGGCTGGCTACACCTTC.

CDR3 in DNA: TGTGCCAGCAGTGTTCGGGTCACCCTCGGCTATGGCTACACCTTC. Residues: CASSVRVTLGYGYTF. The chain is built from TRBV6-1 and TRBJ1-2; D uncertain. Per the germline V gene, CDR1 is MNHNS and CDR2 is SASEGT. Deletions cut 4 bases from V and 4 bases from J, with 16 bases between. The CDR3 spans 15 residues.

The CDR3: CASSFLLAGETDTQYF. The CDR3 DNA follows: TGCGCCAGCAGCTTTTTACTAGCGGGAGAAACAGATACGCAGTATTTT. V is TRBV5-1 and J is TRBJ2-3; 11 positions match TRBD2. The CDR3 sequence is 16 residues long. Germline V gene data show CDR1 as SGHRS and CDR2 as YFSETQ. V shed 2 bases and J 3 bases; nucleotides not matched to a gene: 5. The full variable domain, completed using reference TRBV5-1 and TRBJ2-3, is KAGVTQTPRYLIKTRGQQVTLSCSPISGHRSVSWYQQTPGQGLQFLFEYFSETQRNKGNFPGRFSGRQFSNSRSEMNVSTLELGDSALYLCASSFLLAGETDTQYFGPGTRLTVL.

J is TRBJ2-5 and V is TRBV5-3; the D is unclear. TRBV5-3 carries the ORF label, with uncertain function. The CDR3 spans 11 residues. V lost 4 bases, J lost 6 bases, and 7 bases lay in between. The CDR3 DNA reads as TGTGCCAGAAGCCTGCGTAAGACCCAGTACTTC. It codes for CARSLRKTQYF.

In its sample, this clone was seen once. V is TRBV5-1 and J is TRBJ1-1; D may be TRBD1 (5 bases). Germline assignment: CDR1 SGHRS and CDR2 YFSETQ. CDR3 size: 15 residues. Trimming took 0 bases from V and 2 from J, leaving 11 bases between them. The DNA for the CDR3 is TGCGCCAGCAGCTTGGGGGGGGGACGAAACACTGAAGCTTTCTTT. This codes for CASSLGGGRNTEAFF.

This clone was found once. This sequence joins TRBV5-8 and TRBJ2-7; TRBD2 matches 7 bases. CDR3 length: 14 amino acids. Germline CDR1 reads SGHTS; CDR2 reads YDEGEE. V was clipped by 0 bases and J by 9 bases; unmatched bases: 9. The CDR3 loop reads CASSLVWGLRGQYF. As DNA, the CDR3 is TGTGCCAGCAGCTTGGTGTGGGGACTACGAGGGCAGTACTTC.

The chain recombines TRBV7-2 with TRBJ1-6; no clear D gene. The CDR3 spans 15 residues. CDR1 and CDR2 (germline): SGHTA, FQGNSA. With 1 base removed from V and 11 bases from J, the gap between germline ends came to 15 bases. CDR3 protein: CASSLEAGRRTPLHF. In nucleotides, the CDR3 is TGTGCCAGCAGCTTAGAGGCCGGGAGAAGGACACCCCTCCACTTT.

The chain employs TRBV27 and TRBJ1-1; 10 positions match TRBD1. This CDR3 region has 12 residues. V was pared by 6 bases and J by 11 bases, with 6 bases of the junction left unmatched. CDR1 and CDR2 from the germline V gene are MNHEY and SMNVEV (reference sequence). This CDR3 is CASSRQGAGAFF. The DNA for the CDR3 is TGTGCCAGCAGCCGACAGGGGGCGGGGGCTTTCTTT.

This chain uses TRBV5-8 with TRBJ2-2; 8 bases map to TRBD1. J gave up 1 base and V 3 bases, and 2 bases lay outside the gene matches. CDR3 size: 15 residues. Germline CDR1 reads SGHTS; CDR2 reads YDEGEE. The CDR3 sequence is CASSSGQGNTGELFF. The DNA of the CDR3 is TGTGCCAGCAGCTCCGGACAGGGGAACACCGGGGAGCTGTTTTTT.

The V call is TRBV6-6, the J call TRBJ1-1, with D unresolved. V was pared by 2 bases and J by 6 bases, with 7 bases between. The CDR3 spans 12 residues. The germline gives CDR1 MNHNY, CDR2 SVGAGI (reference sequence). This CDR3 reads CASSYPTAEAFF. CDR3 DNA: TGTGCCAGCAGTTACCCCACAGCTGAAGCTTTCTTT.

The chain is built from TRBV11-2 and TRBJ2-1; 9 nucleotides agree with TRBD2. Germline values: CDR1 SGHAT, CDR2 FQNNGV. V lost 5 bases to trimming and J lost 4 bases; unmatched junction nucleotides: 12. The CDR3 spans 17 residues. Here the CDR3 reads CASSRPAQLAGYNEQFF. DNA for the CDR3: TGTGCCAGCAGCCGCCCCGCCCAACTAGCGGGTTACAATGAGCAGTTCTTC.

This rearrangement joins TRBV27 to TRBJ2-2, with D tentatively TRBD1 (5 bases). Looked up from germline, CDR1 is MNHEY and CDR2 is SMNVEV (reference sequence). The CDR3 extends over 15 amino acids. Trimming left V 3 bases short and J 9 bases short, with 17 bases between. The DNA of the CDR3 is TGTGCCAGCAGTTTTATCGACAGATTCTCGTGGGAGCTGTTTTTT. Translated, it gives CASSFIDRFSWELFF.

The chain has TRBV4-1 and TRBJ1-2, with TRBD1 identical over 9 bases. CDR3 length: 15 amino acids. The V segment lost 4 bases and the J segment 5 bases; nucleotides outside the gene matches: 8. Germline CDR1 and CDR2: MGHRA and YSYEKL. The CDR3 DNA follows: TGCGCCAGCAGCCCCACGGGTGGGACAGGGTATGGCTACACCTTC. Its translation: CASSPTGGTGYGYTF.

CDR3 coding DNA: TGTGCCAGTAGTAAGGGACTAGCGGGATACGTAGGGGAGCTGTTTTTT. Protein sequence: CASSKGLAGYVGELFF. The chain employs TRBV19 and TRBJ2-2, with TRBD2 matching over 13 bases. Germline CDR1 and CDR2: LNHDA and SQIVND (reference sequence). The CDR3 is 16 amino acids. The trim removed 4 bases at V and 8 bases at J, leaving 7 bases unmatched.

The J gene is TRBJ2-5, the V gene TRBV6-1; D call uncertain. This CDR3 is 13 amino acids long. Trimming shortened V by 3 bases and J by 5 bases, and 10 bases separated the two germline ends. In germline, CDR1 is MNHNS, CDR2 SASEGT. The CDR3, as DNA: TGTGCCAGCAGTGATACTCCCTGGGAGACCCAGTACTTC. Translated, it gives CASSDTPWETQYF.

The chain recombines TRBV27 with TRBJ2-2; 10 bases align to TRBD2. Germline values: CDR1 MNHEY, CDR2 SMNVEV (reference sequence). Losses at the gene ends were 3 bases for V and 5 bases for J; bases not matched to a gene: 9. This CDR3 comprises 17 residues. CDR3 in amino acids: CASSFSSGRAYTGELFF. The CDR3 DNA follows: TGTGCCAGCAGTTTCTCGAGCGGGAGGGCCTATACCGGGGAGCTGTTTTTT.

V is TRBV5-1 and J is TRBJ1-2, with TRBD1 matching over 7 bases. V lost 0 bases to trimming and J lost 5 bases; unmatched junction nucleotides: 16. This CDR3 is built from 18 residues. From germline, CDR1 is SGHRS and CDR2 YFSETQ. DNA for the CDR3: TGCGCCAGCAGCTTGGCCGCTACGCGTTCGGACAGGAGATATGGCTACACCTTC. Amino acids: CASSLAATRSDRRYGYTF.

This chain links TRBV5-6 with TRBJ1-2, with a tentative D call TRBD1 (6 bases). Germline V CDR1 and CDR2: SGHDT, YYEEEE. The V and J ends lost 0 bases and 0 bases respectively, with 12 bases between them. This CDR3 is built from 16 residues. This chain's CDR3 is CASSLVGGDTNYGYTF. The CDR3 nucleotides read TGTGCCAGCAGCTTGGTAGGGGGTGACACTAACTATGGCTACACCTTC.

The chain employs TRBV28 and TRBJ1-5, with D perhaps TRBD1 (6 bases). The V end was cut by 6 bases, the J end by 7 bases, with 13 bases between. Germline V CDR1 and CDR2: MDHEN, SYDVKM. This CDR3 contains 13 residues. In nucleotides, the CDR3 is TGTGCCAGCAGGGAGGCAGGGGACCAGCCCCAGCATTTT. It is translated as CASREAGDQPQHF.

The chain joins TRBV28 to TRBJ1-1, with D perhaps matching TRBD1 (5 bases). The germline V gene has CDR1 MDHEN and CDR2 SYDVKM. CDR3 length: 13 residues. Trimming stripped 6 bases from V and 11 bases from J, with 19 bases between. CDR3 nucleotides: TGTGCCAGCAGAGAACACCCGGGGGGTAGTGCTTTCTTT. It yields the protein CASREHPGGSAFF.

DNA for the CDR3: TGTGCAAGTCGCTTAGCCCCGACTAGCGGGAGAACAGAGACCCAGTACTTC. Translation gives CASRLAPTSGRTETQYF. The chain couples TRBV12-2 to TRBJ2-5; TRBD2, as called in the table, went unchecked against the DNA. TRBV12-2 corresponds to a pseudogene. This CDR3 has 17 residues.

The gene calls are TRBV5-1 and TRBJ2-1; D perhaps matches TRBD2 (6 bases). The CDR3 extends over 16 amino acids. CDR1 and CDR2 (germline): SGHRS, YFSETQ. The V and J ends lost 3 bases and 4 bases respectively, with 17 bases between them. The CDR3 is CASSSDGGGGYNEQFF. Here the CDR3 DNA reads TGCGCCAGCAGCTCCGATGGGGGAGGCGGGTACAATGAGCAGTTCTTC.